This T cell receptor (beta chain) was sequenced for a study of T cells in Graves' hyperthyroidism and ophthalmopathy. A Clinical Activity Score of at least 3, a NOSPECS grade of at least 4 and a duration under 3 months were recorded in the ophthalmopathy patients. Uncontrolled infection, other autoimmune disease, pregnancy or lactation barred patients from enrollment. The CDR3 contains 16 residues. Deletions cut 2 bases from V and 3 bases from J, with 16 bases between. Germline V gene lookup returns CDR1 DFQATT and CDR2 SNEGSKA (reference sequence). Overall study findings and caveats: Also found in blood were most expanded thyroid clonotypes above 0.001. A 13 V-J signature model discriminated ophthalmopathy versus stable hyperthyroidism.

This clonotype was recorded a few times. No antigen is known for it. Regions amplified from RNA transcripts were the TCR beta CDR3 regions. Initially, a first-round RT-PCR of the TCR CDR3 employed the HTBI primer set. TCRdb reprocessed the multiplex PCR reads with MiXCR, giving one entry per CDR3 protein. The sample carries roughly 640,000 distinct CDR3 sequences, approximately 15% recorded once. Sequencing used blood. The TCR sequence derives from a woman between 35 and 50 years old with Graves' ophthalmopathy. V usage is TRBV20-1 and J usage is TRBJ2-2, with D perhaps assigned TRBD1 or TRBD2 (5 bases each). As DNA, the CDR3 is TGCAGTGCTAGATTCGGGACCCTCGGGGACACCGGGGAGCTGTTTTTT. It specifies CSARFGTLGDTGELFF.